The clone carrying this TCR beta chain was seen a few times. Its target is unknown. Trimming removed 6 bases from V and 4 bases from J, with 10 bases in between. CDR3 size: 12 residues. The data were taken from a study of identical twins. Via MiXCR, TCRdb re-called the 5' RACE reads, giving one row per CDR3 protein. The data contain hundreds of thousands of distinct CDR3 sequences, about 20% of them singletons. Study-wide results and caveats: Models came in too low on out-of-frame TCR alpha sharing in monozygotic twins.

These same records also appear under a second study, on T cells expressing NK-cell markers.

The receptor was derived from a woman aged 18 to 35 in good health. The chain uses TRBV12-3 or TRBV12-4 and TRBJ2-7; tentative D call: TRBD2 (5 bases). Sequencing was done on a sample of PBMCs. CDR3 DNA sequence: TGTGCCAGCAGCCTACTAGAGTACGAGCAGTACTTC. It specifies CASSLLEYEQYF.